Sequencing of this T cell receptor beta chain was carried out in a study of blood T cell repertoires in COVID-19. Some clones are missing from TCRdb's copy, which holds only in-frame ones; the method was immunoSEQ multiplex PCR. The sample has approximately 97,000 clones, approximately 86% seen once. This clone was observed once. Seattle's cohort entered during active infection and was followed longitudinally. The CDR3 length is 15 residues. V was cut by 2 bases and J by 7 bases, with 14 bases left in between. Germline assignment: CDR1 SGHTA and CDR2 FQGNSA. J is TRBJ2-2 and V is TRBV7-2; TRBD1 might be the D (7 bases). The sequence was obtained from a woman aged 45-60 years with COVID-19, enrolled during active disease. Sequencing used peripheral blood. As DNA, the CDR3 is TGTGCCAGCAGCTTAATAGGAGGGGGCCACGGGGAGCTGTTTTTT. As protein: CASSLIGGGHGELFF.